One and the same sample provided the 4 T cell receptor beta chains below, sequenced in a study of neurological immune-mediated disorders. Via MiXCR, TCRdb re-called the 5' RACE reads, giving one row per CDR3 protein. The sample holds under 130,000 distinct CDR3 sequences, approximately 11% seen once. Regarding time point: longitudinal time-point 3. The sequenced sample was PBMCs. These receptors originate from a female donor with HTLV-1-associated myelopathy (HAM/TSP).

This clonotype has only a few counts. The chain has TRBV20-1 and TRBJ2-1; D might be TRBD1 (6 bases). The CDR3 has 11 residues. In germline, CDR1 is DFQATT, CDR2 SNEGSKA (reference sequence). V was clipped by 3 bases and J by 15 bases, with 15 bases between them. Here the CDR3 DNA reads TGCAGTGCTAGGGGAACAGGGTTGGTGTTCTTC. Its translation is CSARGTGLVFF.

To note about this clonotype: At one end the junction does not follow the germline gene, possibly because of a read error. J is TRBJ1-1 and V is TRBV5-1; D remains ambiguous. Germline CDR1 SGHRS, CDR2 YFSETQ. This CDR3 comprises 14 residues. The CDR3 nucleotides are TGCGCCAGCTCCATGGAGGCTGAGGGCACTGAAGCTTTATTT. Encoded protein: CASSMEAEGTEALF. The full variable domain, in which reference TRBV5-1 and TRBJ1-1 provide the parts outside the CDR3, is KAGVTQTPRYLIKTRGQQVTLSCSPISGHRSVSWYQQTPGQGLQFLFEYFSETQRNKGNFPGRFSGRQFSNSRSEMNVSTLELGDSALYLCASSMEAEGTEALFGQGTRLTVV.

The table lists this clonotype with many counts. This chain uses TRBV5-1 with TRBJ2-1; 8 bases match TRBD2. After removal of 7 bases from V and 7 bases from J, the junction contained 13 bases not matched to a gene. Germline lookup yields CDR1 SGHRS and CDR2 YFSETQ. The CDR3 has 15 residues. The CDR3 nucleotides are TGCGCCAGCTACCCGGGGGGGCAGGGTCGAAATGAGCAGTTCTTC. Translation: CASYPGGQGRNEQFF.

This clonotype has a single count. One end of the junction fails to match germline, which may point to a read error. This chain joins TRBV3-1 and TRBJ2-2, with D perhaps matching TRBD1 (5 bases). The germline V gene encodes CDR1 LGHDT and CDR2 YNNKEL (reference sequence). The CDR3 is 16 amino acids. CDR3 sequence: CASSQEWGSKTGELFF. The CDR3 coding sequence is TGTGCCAGCAGCCAAGAGTGGGGCTCGAAAACCGGGGAGCTGTTTTTT.